These 27 T cell receptor beta chains came from one sample sequenced in a study of early T cells in non-severe SARS-CoV-2 infection (dated by TCRdb to about 2021). To prepare the library, 5' RACE was applied. Sequencing took place on a NextSeq 500. Through fastp at Q25 and MiXCR, TCRdb rebuilt clones from the public reads, retaining in-frame beta chains. Every distinct CDR3 protein forms one entry, paired with its most common genes and DNA. The sample table contains about 80,000 distinct CDR3 sequences; only one count was recorded for about a sixth of them. The ten largest make up approximately 2.6% of the sample. Material for sequencing was whole blood. The receptors originated from an adult who was a healthcare worker with PCR-confirmed SARS-CoV-2 infection or an uninfected control (not recorded which).

This clonotype was recorded a few times. The chain has TRBV29-1 and TRBJ2-7, with TRBD1 matching over 7 bases. V dropped 2 bases and J dropped 5; count of bases not matched to a gene: 3. CDR1 is SQVTM, CDR2 ANQGSEA, per germline. This CDR3 region has 12 residues. CDR3 sequence (DNA): TGCAGCGTTGAAACACAGGGGAACGAGCAGTACTTC. Amino acid sequence: CSVETQGNEQYF.

This clonotype was found a few times. J is TRBJ2-3 and V is TRBV7-8; D is unresolved. Trimming pared 5 bases from V and 6 bases from J, leaving 12 bases between. The CDR3 spans 13 residues. Germline CDR1 reads SGHVS; CDR2 reads FQNEAQ. CDR3 in amino acids: CASSAKREDTQYF. CDR3 coding DNA: TGTGCCAGCAGCGCAAAACGAGAGGATACGCAGTATTTT.

The gene calls are TRBV6-5 and TRBJ1-1; 9 positions match TRBD1. In germline, CDR1 is MNHEY, CDR2 SVGAGI. V shed 5 bases, J shed 0 bases, and the junction held 10 bases outside the gene matches. This CDR3 spans 17 amino acids. The chain's CDR3 is CASSRPGTGSVNTEAFF. The CDR3 DNA reads as TGTGCCAGCAGTCGTCCCGGGACAGGGTCGGTGAACACTGAAGCTTTCTTT.

This rearrangement joins TRBV18 to TRBJ2-1; D gene uncertain. Trimming shortened V by 4 bases and J by 6 bases, and 10 bases separated the two germline ends. The CDR3 contains 13 residues. Germline V gene lookup returns CDR1 KGHSH and CDR2 LQKENI. CDR3 DNA: TGTGCCAGCTCACTAGACGAGATCAATGAGCAGTTCTTC. Encoded protein: CASSLDEINEQFF.

The CDR3 nucleotides read TGTGCCAGCAGCGACCGGGATGGGCAAGAGACCCAGTACTTC. Translation gives CASSDRDGQETQYF. The rearrangement uses TRBV11-3 and TRBJ2-5; TRBD2 might be the D (5 bases). Germline CDR1 is SGHNT and CDR2 is YENEEA. The V gene lost 5 bases and the J gene lost 2 bases, with 12 bases spanning the gap. This CDR3 is 14 amino acids long.

This clonotype was recorded many times. The rearrangement links TRBV10-3 to TRBJ2-3; D possibly uses TRBD1 or TRBD2 (5 bases each). The germline V gene encodes CDR1 ENHRY and CDR2 SYGVKD. This CDR3 comprises 13 residues. With 6 bases removed from V and 7 bases from J, the gap between germline ends came to 14 bases. The CDR3 sequence is CAIRTPPGHTQYF. The DNA of the CDR3 is TGTGCCATCAGAACCCCCCCGGGACATACGCAGTATTTT.

This clonotype was seen a few times. This chain joins TRBV11-2 and TRBJ2-7; D may be TRBD1 (6 bases). V was shortened by 1 base and J by 0 bases, with 16 bases between the two germline ends. CDR1 and CDR2 from the germline V gene are SGHAT and FQNNGV. This CDR3 has 17 amino acids. The CDR3 bases are TGTGCCAGCAGCTTAGCCGGATCCTGGGGACACTCCTACGAGCAGTACTTC. Translated, it gives CASSLAGSWGHSYEQYF.

The sample holds a few counts of this clonotype. The chain joins TRBV7-9 to TRBJ1-6; 9 positions agree with TRBD1. With 5 bases clipped from V and 6 bases from J, the junction kept 8 bases outside the gene matches. This CDR3 contains 16 residues. CDR1 and CDR2 from the germline V gene are SEHNR and FQNEAQ (reference sequence). The CDR3 protein is CASSRAPDRGNSPLHF. Written as DNA, the CDR3 is TGTGCCAGCAGCAGAGCTCCGGACAGGGGTAATTCACCCCTCCACTTT.

This clonotype was detected only a few times. The chain carries TRBV13 and TRBJ1-1; D remains ambiguous. The CDR3 loop spans 14 amino acids. Germline V gives CDR1 PRHDT, CDR2 FYEKMQ (reference sequence). V was trimmed by 3 bases and J by 0 bases, leaving 8 bases between them. The CDR3 DNA reads as TGTGCCAGCAGCTTTGGGCAAGTGAACACTGAAGCTTTCTTT. Protein: CASSFGQVNTEAFF.

This chain joins TRBV12-3 or TRBV12-4 and TRBJ2-7; maybe TRBD1 (7 bases). V gave up 6 bases and J gave up 2 bases, with 14 bases separating them. This CDR3 is built from 14 residues. This CDR3 is CASSLDRTTYEQYF. CDR3 bases: TGTGCCAGCAGCTTGGACAGGACTACCTACGAGCAGTACTTC.

This clonotype was observed a handful of times. This chain connects TRBV5-1 to TRBJ1-5; D is undetermined. The V gene lost 0 bases and the J gene lost 2 bases, with 3 bases spanning the gap. There are 13 residues in the CDR3. Per germline, CDR1 SGHRS and CDR2 YFSETQ. The CDR3 bases are TGCGCCAGCAGCTTGGATGGCAATCAGCCCCAGCATTTT. Its translation: CASSLDGNQPQHF.

This clonotype came up a few times. The rearrangement links TRBV27 to TRBJ1-6; D is undetermined. The CDR3 sequence is 14 residues long. In germline, CDR1 is MNHEY, CDR2 SMNVEV (reference sequence). Trimming shortened V by 5 bases and J by 2 bases, and 7 bases separated the two germline ends. Here the CDR3 reads CASSPSTYNSPLHF. The CDR3 DNA reads as TGTGCCAGCAGTCCCTCCACCTATAATTCACCCCTCCACTTT.

This clonotype was found a few times. The J gene is TRBJ2-4, the V gene TRBV24-1; tentatively, D is TRBD1 (5 bases). The CDR3 is 17 residues long. The V end was cut by 2 bases, the J end by 0 bases, with 13 bases between. Germline loops: CDR1 KGHDR, CDR2 SFDVKD. For the CDR3, the DNA is TGTGCCACCAGTGATTCCTCAGGGTCTGAAGCCAAAAACATTCAGTACTTC. It yields the protein CATSDSSGSEAKNIQYF.

This chain links TRBV19 with TRBJ2-3, with a weak D call TRBD2 (6 bases). Trimming cost V 5 bases and J 2 bases, with 11 bases left between them. The CDR3 consists of 14 residues. Germline loops: CDR1 LNHDA, CDR2 SQIVND (reference sequence). The CDR3 nucleotides are TGTGCCAGTAGTCTCGGGACTTTCACAGATACGCAGTATTTT. It yields the protein CASSLGTFTDTQYF. Complete variable domain (other parts from reference TRBV19 and TRBJ2-3): DGGITQSPKYLFRKEGQNVTLSCEQNLNHDAMYWYRQDPGQGLRLIYYSQIVNDFQKGDIAEGYSVSREKKESFPLTVTSAQKNPTAFYLCASSLGTFTDTQYFGPGTRLTVL.

This clonotype has a handful of counts. The CDR3 DNA sequence: TGTGCCAGCACCCCCGACGGCGCTTCTAATGAAAAACTGTTTTTT. Translated: CASTPDGASNEKLFF. The chain carries TRBV2 and TRBJ1-4; D not resolved. Trimming shortened V by 7 bases and J by 3 bases, and 15 bases separated the two germline ends. Germline values: CDR1 SNHLY, CDR2 FYNNEI. The CDR3 spans 15 residues.

This clonotype was seen a handful of times. This chain uses TRBV20-1 with TRBJ1-1; D not resolved. Germline V gene sequence: CDR1 DFQATT, CDR2 SNEGSKA (reference sequence). CDR3 length equals 12 residues. V lost 6 bases and J lost 5, with 13 bases in between. In DNA, the CDR3 is TGCAGTGCCGAAGGGTCGCGAACTGAAGCTTTCTTT. Translated: CSAEGSRTEAFF.

This chain connects TRBV4-1 to TRBJ1-5, with D hard to call. Germline lookup yields CDR1 MGHRA and CDR2 YSYEKL. V gave up 4 bases and J gave up 1 base, with 11 bases separating them. CDR3 size: 15 residues. The CDR3 region has the DNA TGCGCCAGCAGCCCTTATGGAAACAGCAATCAGCCCCAGCATTTT. This codes for CASSPYGNSNQPQHF.

The chain is built from TRBV5-4 and TRBJ1-2; 9 positions agree with TRBD1. The CDR3 has 15 amino acids. V shed 5 bases, J shed 4 bases, and the junction held 9 bases outside the gene matches. CDR1 and CDR2 (germline): SGHNT, YYREEE (reference sequence). The CDR3 protein is CASRKWDRVLYGYTF. CDR3 coding DNA: TGTGCCAGCAGAAAATGGGACAGGGTCCTCTATGGCTACACCTTC.

A few counts support this clonotype. The chain couples TRBV29-1 to TRBJ1-1; D remains unclear. CDR3 length: 12 amino acids. Germline V gene data show CDR1 as SQVTM and CDR2 as ANQGSEA. V lost 3 bases, J lost 6 bases, and 11 bases lay in between. CDR3 nucleotide sequence: TGCAGCGTTGACTCTACCGGGGCTGAAGCTTTCTTT. Translated: CSVDSTGAEAFF.

This clonotype has at least ten counts. V gene TRBV13 combines with J gene TRBJ2-7; 7 bases agree with TRBD2. The CDR3 runs 15 residues. Germline V CDR1 and CDR2: PRHDT, FYEKMQ (reference sequence). V lost 5 bases, J lost 9 bases, and 16 bases stayed unmatched. CDR3 sequence reads: CASSPRRGVLRGQYF. The CDR3 DNA follows: TGTGCCAGCAGCCCCCGTCGGGGGGTACTACGTGGGCAGTACTTC.

This clonotype was seen at least ten times. The chain has TRBV5-1 and TRBJ1-4; the match to TRBD1 covers 8 bases. The CDR3 consists of 15 residues. V shed 3 bases and J 5 bases; nucleotides not matched to a gene: 6. From germline, CDR1 is SGHRS and CDR2 YFSETQ. CDR3 sequence reads: CASSWGQVLNEKLFF. The CDR3 DNA follows: TGCGCCAGCAGCTGGGGACAGGTCTTGAATGAAAAACTGTTTTTT.

This clonotype was seen a handful of times. V usage is TRBV10-3 and J usage is TRBJ1-2; D might be TRBD1 (5 bases). Looked up from germline, CDR1 is ENHRY and CDR2 is SYGVKD. CDR3 length: 14 residues. Trimming shortened V by 0 bases and J by 2 bases, and 7 bases separated the two germline ends. This chain's CDR3 is CAISESSGNYGYTF. The CDR3 bases are TGTGCCATCAGTGAGTCGTCAGGGAACTATGGCTACACCTTC.

This clonotype has a count of ten or more. The V gene is TRBV5-1, the J gene TRBJ1-1; no reliable D call. Trimming left V 4 bases short and J 0 bases short, with 7 bases between. The CDR3 totals 13 residues. Germline assignment: CDR1 SGHRS and CDR2 YFSETQ. CDR3 protein: CASSVAMNTEAFF. CDR3 coding DNA: TGCGCCAGCAGCGTGGCCATGAACACTGAAGCTTTCTTT.

The rearrangement links TRBV7-3 to TRBJ1-1, with TRBD1 matching over 7 bases. This CDR3 spans 13 amino acids. V shed 3 bases and J 7 bases; nucleotides not matched to a gene: 5. Germline-derived CDR1 and CDR2 are SGHTA and FQGTGA. Here the CDR3 reads CASSLRGQVEAFF. The DNA of the CDR3 is TGTGCCAGCAGCTTGAGAGGACAGGTTGAAGCTTTCTTT. Together with reference TRBV7-3 and TRBJ1-1, the CDR3 gives the full variable domain: GAGVSQTPSNKVTEKGKYVELRCDPISGHTALYWYRQSLGQGPEFLIYFQGTGAADDSGLPNDRFFAVRPEGSVSTLKIQRTERGDSAVYLCASSLRGQVEAFFGQGTRLTVV.

The chain recombines TRBV7-6 with TRBJ2-1; TRBD2 might be the D (6 bases). Trimming left V 5 bases short and J 7 bases short, with 15 bases between. The CDR3 totals 14 residues. Germline-derived CDR1 and CDR2 are SGHVS and FNYEAQ. CDR3 residues: CASSPSLRGNEQFF. For the CDR3, the DNA is TGTGCCAGCAGCCCTAGCCTCCGGGGGAATGAGCAGTTCTTC.

The J gene is TRBJ2-2, the V gene TRBV25-1; maybe TRBD1 (5 bases). The CDR3 runs to 16 residues. CDR1 is MGHDK, CDR2 SYGVNS, per germline. The ends were cut back, 6 bases at V and 4 bases at J, with 18 bases in the middle. The CDR3, as DNA: TGTGCCAGCAGCGAAGGGCCAGGGTTAGGCACCGGGGAGCTGTTTTTT. Its protein is CASSEGPGLGTGELFF.

This clonotype was seen a few times. J is TRBJ2-7 and V is TRBV28, with D possibly TRBD1 on 5 matching bases. Germline assignment: CDR1 MDHEN and CDR2 SYDVKM. The CDR3 loop spans 13 amino acids. The germline V and J ends were trimmed by 8 bases and 3 bases, with 14 bases remaining between them. In DNA, the CDR3 is TGTGCCAGCGGGGCAGGTACCGACTACGAGCAGTACTTC. It is translated as CASGAGTDYEQYF.